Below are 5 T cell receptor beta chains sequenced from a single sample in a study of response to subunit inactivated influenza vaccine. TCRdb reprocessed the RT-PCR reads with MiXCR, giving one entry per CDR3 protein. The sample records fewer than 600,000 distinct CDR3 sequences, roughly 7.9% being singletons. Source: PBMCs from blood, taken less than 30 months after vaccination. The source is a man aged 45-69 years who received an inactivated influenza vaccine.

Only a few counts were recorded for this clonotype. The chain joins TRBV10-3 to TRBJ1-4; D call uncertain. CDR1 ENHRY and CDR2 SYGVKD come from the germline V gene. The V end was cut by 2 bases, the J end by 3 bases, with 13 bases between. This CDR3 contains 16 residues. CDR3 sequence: CAISEGSRGANEKLFF. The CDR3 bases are TGTGCCATCAGTGAGGGGAGCCGTGGGGCTAATGAAAAACTGTTTTTT.

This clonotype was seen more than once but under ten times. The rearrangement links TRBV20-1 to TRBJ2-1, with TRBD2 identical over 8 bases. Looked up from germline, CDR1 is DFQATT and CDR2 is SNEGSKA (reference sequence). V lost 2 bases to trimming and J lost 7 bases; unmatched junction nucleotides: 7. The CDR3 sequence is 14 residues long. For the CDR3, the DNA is TGCAGTGCTAGAACCGGGACTAGTGAGAATGAGCAGTTCTTC. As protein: CSARTGTSENEQFF.

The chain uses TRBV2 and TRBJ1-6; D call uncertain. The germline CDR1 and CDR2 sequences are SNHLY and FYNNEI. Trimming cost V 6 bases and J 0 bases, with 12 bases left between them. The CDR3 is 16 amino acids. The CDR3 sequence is CASRQDASSYNSPLHF. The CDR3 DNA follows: TGTGCCAGCAGGCAGGACGCGAGCTCCTATAATTCACCCCTCCACTTT. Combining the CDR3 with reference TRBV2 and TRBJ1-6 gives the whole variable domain EPEVTQTPSHQVTQMGQEVILRCVPISNHLYFYWYRQILGQKVEFLVSFYNNEISEKSEIFDDQFSVERPDGSNFTLKIRSTKLEDSAMYFCASRQDASSYNSPLHFGNGTRLTVT.

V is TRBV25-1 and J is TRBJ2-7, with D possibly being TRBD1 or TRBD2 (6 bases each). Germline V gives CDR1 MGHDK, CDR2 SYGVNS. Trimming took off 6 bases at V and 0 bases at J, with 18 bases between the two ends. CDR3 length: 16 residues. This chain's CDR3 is CASRGKGGPFSYEQYF. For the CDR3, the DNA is TGTGCCAGCAGGGGAAAGGGGGGCCCCTTCTCCTACGAGCAGTACTTC.

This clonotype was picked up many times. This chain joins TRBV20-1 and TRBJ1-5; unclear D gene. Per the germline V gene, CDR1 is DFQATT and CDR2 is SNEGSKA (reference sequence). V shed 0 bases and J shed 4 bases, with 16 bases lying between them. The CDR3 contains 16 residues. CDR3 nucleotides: TGCAGTGCTAGAGAGCTCGAAAGGATAGGAAATCAGCCCCAGCATTTT. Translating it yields CSARELERIGNQPQHF.